Each of the 21 T cell receptor beta chains below was sequenced from the same sample in a study of Ad26.COV2.S vaccination and SARS-CoV-2 variants. The treatment is: around 19 received Ad26.COV2.S at low or high dose, single or two shots; about 5 received placebo; per-sample allocation not given. Day 63 following the first vaccine or placebo injection was when the samples were taken. Only in-frame clones appear in the TCRdb table, and some are missing; sequencing was by immunoSEQ multiplex PCR. The table lists about 440,000 clones, about 90% of them singletons. The sequencing here drew on peripheral blood, taken in a trial of Ad26.COV2.S vaccine versus placebo. Receptors were obtained from a person between 18 and 65 years old who received the Ad26.COV2.S COVID-19 vaccine or a placebo.

In this sample, this clone turned up a few times. The rearrangement uses TRBV3-1 (or the pseudogene TRBV3-2) and TRBJ1-5; possibly TRBD1 for D (6 bases). The length of the CDR3 is 16 residues. Per the germline V gene, CDR1 is LGHDT and CDR2 is YNNKEL (reference sequence). Trimming stripped 4 bases from V and 2 bases from J, with 15 bases between. The CDR3, as DNA: TGTGCCAGCAGCCTAAGAGGGGGGGATGGCAATCAGCCCCAGCATTTT. Residues: CASSLRGGDGNQPQHF.

The rearrangement uses TRBV24-1 and TRBJ2-1; TRBD2 matches at 12 bases. V lost 5 bases, J lost 8 bases, and 9 bases stayed unmatched. CDR3 length: 16 residues. Germline lookup yields CDR1 KGHDR and CDR2 SFDVKD. DNA of the CDR3: TGTGCCACCAGTGGCTTCCTAGCGGGAGGGAGGGATGAGCAGTTCTTC. Its translation: CATSGFLAGGRDEQFF.

The gene calls are TRBV28 and TRBJ1-1; a possible D gene is TRBD1 (5 bases). The CDR3 is 16 amino acids. The ends were cut back, 6 bases at V and 2 bases at J, with 19 bases in the middle. CDR1 is MDHEN and CDR2 is SYDVKM in the germline V gene. The CDR3: CASRRHDGAYNTEAFF. CDR3 DNA sequence: TGTGCCAGCAGAAGACACGACGGGGCCTACAACACTGAAGCTTTCTTT.

This clone is a singleton in its sample. J is TRBJ2-7 and V is TRBV3-1 (or the pseudogene TRBV3-2); 11 nucleotides align to TRBD2. This CDR3 has 17 residues. V dropped 0 bases and J dropped 6; count of bases not matched to a gene: 10. Germline-derived CDR1 and CDR2 are LGHDT and YNNKEL (reference sequence). CDR3 residues: CASSQDPPSGRWSEQYF. DNA of the CDR3: TGTGCCAGCAGCCAAGATCCCCCTAGCGGGAGGTGGAGCGAGCAGTACTTC.

V is TRBV6-2 or TRBV6-3 and J is TRBJ2-2; D is undetermined. Germline loops: CDR1 MNHEY, CDR2 SVGEGT. The CDR3 extends over 13 amino acids. Trimming took 6 bases from V and 7 from J, leaving 12 bases between them. CDR3 nucleotide sequence: TGTGCCAGCAGCGATCCGTTCGGCGGGGAGCTGTTTTTT. Translation: CASSDPFGGELFF.

This chain joins TRBV6-2 or TRBV6-3 and TRBJ2-1; D call uncertain. CDR3 length equals 14 residues. Germline V gene sequence: CDR1 MNHEY, CDR2 SVGEGT. V shed 5 bases and J shed 2 bases, with 10 bases lying between them. Written as DNA, the CDR3 is TGTGCCAGCAGTCCCCGTAGGACCTACAATGAGCAGTTCTTC. Translated: CASSPRRTYNEQFF.

A few counts support this clone. Other DNA sequences in the same sample also yield this CDR3. The rearrangement joins TRBV19 to TRBJ2-7; 8 bases are shared with TRBD1. The junction had 0 bases not matched to a gene; V was cut back by 1 base and J by 1 base. The CDR3 has 14 residues. Germline CDR1 and CDR2: LNHDA and SQIVND (reference sequence). CDR3 residues: CASSIGTGSYEQYF. CDR3 bases: TGTGCCAGTAGTATAGGGACAGGGTCCTACGAGCAGTACTTC.

The J gene is TRBJ2-7, the V gene TRBV4-1; a weak D match, TRBD1 (6 bases). Looked up from germline, CDR1 is MGHRA and CDR2 is YSYEKL. The CDR3 spans 17 residues. Trimming left V 2 bases short and J 4 bases short, with 21 bases between. As DNA, the CDR3 is TGCGCCAGCAGCCAAAAAACCCCGGACAGTTTCCCTTACGAGCAGTACTTC. Its translation: CASSQKTPDSFPYEQYF.

The J gene is TRBJ2-7, the V gene TRBV28; 8 nucleotides line up with TRBD2. Per the germline V gene, CDR1 is MDHEN and CDR2 is SYDVKM. The V segment lost 9 bases and the J segment 3 bases; nucleotides outside the gene matches: 10. CDR3 length equals 14 residues. The CDR3 DNA reads as TGTGCCAGTTTAAGCGGGAGAGGTTTCTACGAGCAGTACTTC. Translation: CASLSGRGFYEQYF.

The chain recombines TRBV29-1 with TRBJ2-2; no clear D gene. Germline lookup yields CDR1 SQVTM and CDR2 ANQGSEA. V lost 7 bases to trimming and J lost 4 bases, with 10 bases between them. The CDR3 loop spans 12 amino acids. This CDR3 reads CSAGWVTGELFF. Here the CDR3 DNA reads TGCAGCGCCGGTTGGGTCACCGGGGAGCTGTTTTTT.

The chain uses TRBV10-3 and TRBJ2-7; D is unclear. This CDR3 is 13 amino acids long. CDR1 is ENHRY, CDR2 SYGVKD, per germline. Trimming left V 3 bases short and J 2 bases short, with 8 bases between. This chain's CDR3 is CAISEKDPYEQYF. CDR3 nucleotides: TGTGCCATCAGTGAAAAAGACCCCTACGAGCAGTACTTC.

The J gene is TRBJ2-5, the V gene TRBV28, with D possibly TRBD1 on 5 matching bases. This CDR3 has 14 residues. V lost 4 bases and J lost 2, with 11 bases in between. Per germline, CDR1 MDHEN and CDR2 SYDVKM. The CDR3 reads CASSSGHVQETQYF. Here the CDR3 DNA reads TGTGCCAGCAGTTCTGGACACGTTCAAGAGACCCAGTACTTC.

This chain links TRBV19 with TRBJ2-5; 8 nucleotides match TRBD1. J lost 3 bases, V lost 7 bases, and 13 bases had no gene match. Germline V CDR1 and CDR2: LNHDA, SQIVND (reference sequence). CDR3 length: 16 residues. The CDR3 region is CASTKGYGQGKETQYF. The CDR3 region has the DNA TGTGCCAGTACCAAAGGGTATGGACAGGGTAAAGAGACCCAGTACTTC.

The CDR3 here is CASSQDWAGGTLNEQFF. The DNA of the CDR3 is TGTGCCAGCAGCCAAGACTGGGCGGGAGGGACTTTGAATGAGCAGTTCTTC. The chain couples TRBV3-1 (or the pseudogene TRBV3-2) to TRBJ2-1; 9 bases map to TRBD2. The J segment lost 7 bases and the V segment lost 0 bases, leaving 10 bases of the junction unmatched. Germline V gene sequence: CDR1 LGHDT, CDR2 YNNKEL (reference sequence). This CDR3 is built from 17 residues.

This clone appeared once. V is TRBV5-1 and J is TRBJ2-5; D gene uncertain. CDR3 length equals 16 residues. Trimming shortened V by 2 bases and J by 2 bases, and 16 bases separated the two germline ends. Germline-derived CDR1 and CDR2 are SGHRS and YFSETQ. The CDR3 region has the DNA TGCGCCAGCAGCTTAGAGACATGGACCGGTCAAGAGACCCAGTACTTC. Protein: CASSLETWTGQETQYF.

This chain joins TRBV28 and TRBJ2-5, with 8 positions matching TRBD1. Trimming cost V 4 bases and J 14 bases; bases outside gene matches: 6. This CDR3 comprises 11 residues. Germline lookup yields CDR1 MDHEN and CDR2 SYDVKM. CDR3 region: CASSSTGAAYF. The CDR3 region has the DNA TGTGCCAGCAGTTCGACAGGGGCCGCTTACTTC.

The V and J genes are TRBV28 and TRBJ1-2; D is ambiguous. Trimming removed 7 bases from V and 6 bases from J, with 15 bases in between. Per germline, CDR1 MDHEN and CDR2 SYDVKM. The CDR3 totals 13 residues. The CDR3 reads CASTSTREDGYTF. CDR3 DNA: TGTGCCAGCACCTCAACACGGGAGGATGGCTACACCTTC.

The genes are TRBV27 and TRBJ2-1; D is perhaps TRBD2 (5 bases). This CDR3 spans 13 amino acids. Trimming took 4 bases from V and 3 from J, leaving 7 bases between them. CDR1 and CDR2 from the germline V gene are MNHEY and SMNVEV (reference sequence). The CDR3 spells CASSYGIYNEQFF. The CDR3 bases are TGTGCCAGCAGTTACGGGATCTACAATGAGCAGTTCTTC.

The chain joins TRBV15 to TRBJ1-1; D remains unclear. V shed 0 bases and J shed 1 base, with 6 bases lying between them. Germline lookup yields CDR1 LNHNV and CDR2 YYDKDF (reference sequence). This CDR3 region has 14 residues. CDR3 sequence: CATSRDRGNTEAFF. The CDR3 region has the DNA TGTGCCACCAGCAGAGATCGGGGGAACACTGAAGCTTTCTTT.

This sequence joins TRBV12-3 or TRBV12-4 and TRBJ2-3; D unresolved. V lost 2 bases to trimming and J lost 2 bases, with 2 bases between them. This CDR3 is 12 amino acids long. The CDR3 region has the DNA TGTGCCAGCAGTTTACCCACAGATACGCAGTATTTT. It codes for CASSLPTDTQYF.

The CDR3 protein is CASSSLRLAGGPAYNEQFF. CDR3 DNA sequence: TGTGCCAGCAGTTCCCTAAGACTAGCGGGAGGGCCAGCTTACAATGAGCAGTTCTTC. The V call is TRBV28, the J call TRBJ2-1, with 14 bases matching TRBD2. This CDR3 is 19 amino acids long. The ends lost 4 bases at V and 4 bases at J; junction bases unmatched: 12. The germline V gene has CDR1 MDHEN and CDR2 SYDVKM.